These 30 T cell receptor beta chains originate from one sample sequenced in a study of T cells after yellow fever vaccination. TCRdb passed the 5' RACE reads through MiXCR, listing each CDR3 protein once. The repertoire has 500,000 to 650,000 distinct CDR3 sequences, roughly 12% of them found once; the top ten carry 15%. Sequencing used PBMCs, obtained on the day of the yellow fever booster vaccination. Receptor source: a man aged 30 to 39 who received the YFV17D yellow fever vaccine.

In its sample, this clonotype was seen a few times. This rearrangement joins TRBV18 to TRBJ2-6, with D unclear. V was cut by 4 bases and J by 8 bases, with 15 bases left in between. The CDR3 consists of 15 residues. Germline CDR1 is KGHSH and CDR2 is LQKENI. CDR3 sequence reads: CASSQGRLMTNVLTF. The CDR3 nucleotides read TGTGCCAGCTCACAAGGGCGCCTCATGACCAACGTCCTGACTTTC. The full variable domain, with the rest looked up from reference TRBV18 and TRBJ2-6, is NAGVMQNPRHLVRRRGQEARLRCSPMKGHSHVYWYRQLPEEGLKFMVYLQKENIIDESGMPKERFSAEFPKEGPSILRIQQVVRGDSAAYFCASSQGRLMTNVLTFGAGSRLTVL.

The genes are TRBV4-3 and TRBJ2-7; weak D call: TRBD2 (6 bases). Germline V gene lookup returns CDR1 LGHNA and CDR2 YSLEER. The CDR3 has 14 residues. V was shortened by 0 bases and J by 5 bases, with 11 bases between the two germline ends. CDR3 coding DNA: TGCGCCAGCAGCCAAGATTGGGGGGAGAACGAGCAGTACTTC. It encodes CASSQDWGENEQYF.

A word on this clonotype: It may be a read error: a sequence one base away is much more abundant. The chain has TRBV18 and TRBJ1-4; D remains unclear. Germline CDR1 and CDR2: KGHSH and LQKENI. This CDR3 is 14 amino acids long. CDR3 nucleotides: TGTGCCAGCTCACGGACCGCAACTAATGAAAAACCGTTTTTT. This translates into CASSRTATNEKPFF.

The V and J genes are TRBV11-2 and TRBJ1-5; D not resolved. The CDR3 has 13 residues. V dropped 4 bases and J dropped 1 base, with 5 bases sitting between them. The germline V gene has CDR1 SGHAT and CDR2 FQNNGV. DNA for the CDR3: TGTGCCAGCAGCTGGGCCAGCAATCAGCCCCAGCATTTT. Translated, it gives CASSWASNQPQHF.

The rearrangement uses TRBV20-1 and TRBJ2-7, with TRBD1 matching 8 bases. The J segment lost 4 bases and the V segment lost 2 bases, leaving 7 bases of the junction unmatched. Germline V gives CDR1 DFQATT, CDR2 SNEGSKA (reference sequence). The CDR3 runs to 14 residues. The chain's CDR3 is CSARRVGQGYEQYF. CDR3 DNA sequence: TGCAGTGCTAGAAGGGTTGGACAGGGATACGAGCAGTACTTC.

The chain is built from TRBV18 and TRBJ1-4; 9 bases agree with TRBD1. Germline CDR1 reads KGHSH; CDR2 reads LQKENI. V was pared by 3 bases and J by 3 bases, with 14 bases of the junction left unmatched. This CDR3 is built from 19 residues. In DNA form, the CDR3 reads TGTGCCAGCTCACCGAGATCCGGGAGACAGGGGGTACCTAATGAAAAACTGTTTTTT. Its translation is CASSPRSGRQGVPNEKLFF.

Notes on this clonotype: Sequence at one end of the junction differs from germline and may be a read error. The J gene is TRBJ2-1, the V gene TRBV6-2 or TRBV6-3, with D possibly matching TRBD1 (7 bases). Germline V gene data show CDR1 as MNHEY and CDR2 as SVGEGT. The CDR3 totals 15 residues. In DNA, the CDR3 is TGTGCCAGCAGTCACTCAGCAGGGGGGTACAATGAGCAGTTCTTC. Amino acid sequence: CASSHSAGGYNEQFF.

This rearrangement joins TRBV28 to TRBJ2-3, with D perhaps matching TRBD1 (7 bases). This CDR3 region has 17 residues. Germline values: CDR1 MDHEN, CDR2 SYDVKM. Between the trimmed V and J ends, which lost 1 base and 3 bases, there was a span of 17 bases. The CDR3, as DNA: TGTGCCAGCAGTTTATCGAGGGGGCTCGGGGGAACAGATACGCAGTATTTT. This gives the protein CASSLSRGLGGTDTQYF.

This sequence joins TRBV6-5 and TRBJ2-3; a possible D gene is TRBD2 (5 bases). CDR3 size: 14 residues. Germline V lookup: CDR1 MNHEY, CDR2 SVGAGI. V lost 0 bases to trimming and J lost 4 bases, with 8 bases between them. CDR3 sequence reads: CASSYSAGSDTQYF. In DNA, the CDR3 is TGTGCCAGCAGTTACTCTGCGGGTTCAGATACGCAGTATTTT.

This clonotype was observed a few times. The chain combines TRBV7-8 with TRBJ2-5; possible D gene TRBD1, 6 bases. The CDR3 extends over 14 amino acids. The V gene lost 5 bases and the J gene lost 1 base, with 11 bases spanning the gap. The germline V gene encodes CDR1 SGHVS and CDR2 FQNEAQ. DNA of the CDR3: TGTGCCAGCAGCCGGACAGAGATCCAAGAGACCCAGTACTTC. Translating it yields CASSRTEIQETQYF.

This clonotype has ten or more counts. The V and J genes are TRBV7-2 and TRBJ2-1; D remains ambiguous. Germline values: CDR1 SGHTA, CDR2 FQGNSA. The CDR3 sequence is 14 residues long. V was clipped by 4 bases and J by 9 bases, with 16 bases between them. The CDR3 coding sequence is TGTGCCAGCAGCTCTGCGGTAGACCTCGTTGAGCAGTTCTTC. Translating it yields CASSSAVDLVEQFF. Full variable domain (outside the CDR3, taken from reference TRBV7-2 and TRBJ2-1): GAGVSQSPSNKVTEKGKDVELRCDPISGHTALYWYRQSLGQGLEFLIYFQGNSAPDKSGLPSDRFSAERTGGSVSTLTIQRTQQEDSAVYLCASSSAVDLVEQFFGPGTRLTVL.

This clonotype was seen at least ten times. The chain is built from TRBV30 and TRBJ2-7; 11 nucleotides line up with TRBD2. J lost 3 bases, V lost 0 bases, and 7 bases had no gene match. The CDR3 has 16 residues. Germline assignment: CDR1 GTSNPN and CDR2 SVGIG (reference sequence). CDR3: CAWSVPGLAGNYEQYF. DNA for the CDR3: TGTGCCTGGAGTGTCCCCGGACTAGCGGGTAACTACGAGCAGTACTTC.

This chain uses TRBV6-1 with TRBJ2-2; D may be TRBD2 (5 bases). The CDR3 spans 15 residues. CDR1 is MNHNS and CDR2 is SASEGT in the germline V gene. The V end was cut by 5 bases, the J end by 6 bases, with 16 bases between. CDR3 residues: CASSPPGSLPGELFF. For the CDR3, the DNA is TGTGCCAGCAGTCCCCCGGGATCCCTCCCCGGGGAGCTGTTTTTT.

This clonotype appeared a few times. CDR3 protein: CASKDGTGAETQYF. The CDR3 nucleotides read TGTGCCAGCAAGGATGGGACAGGGGCAGAGACCCAGTACTTC. The rearrangement links TRBV7-2 to TRBJ2-5; 10 bases align to TRBD1. CDR1 and CDR2 from the germline V gene are SGHTA and FQGNSA. J lost 4 bases, V lost 7 bases, and 6 bases had no gene match. CDR3 length equals 14 residues.

This clonotype was seen a few times. The chain combines TRBV5-1 with TRBJ1-2; 10 nucleotides line up with TRBD1. Germline V lookup: CDR1 SGHRS, CDR2 YFSETQ. V dropped 4 bases and J dropped 6; count of bases not matched to a gene: 6. This CDR3 has 14 residues. Here the CDR3 reads CASSTDRGMDGYTF. The DNA for the CDR3 is TGCGCCAGCAGCACGGACAGGGGGATGGATGGCTACACCTTC.

The V gene is TRBV10-2, the J gene TRBJ2-1; 8 positions agree with TRBD2. Looked up from germline, CDR1 is WSHSY and CDR2 is SAAADI. The V segment lost 4 bases and the J segment 0 bases; nucleotides outside the gene matches: 8. The CDR3 sequence is 17 residues long. The CDR3 sequence: CASSGYQRESSYNEQFF. Here the CDR3 DNA reads TGCGCCAGCAGTGGATACCAGCGGGAGAGCTCCTACAATGAGCAGTTCTTC.

This chain joins TRBV6-2 or TRBV6-3 and TRBJ1-5; D uncertain. The V end was cut by 3 bases, the J end by 3 bases, with 12 bases between. CDR1 and CDR2 (germline): MNHEY, SVGEGT. The CDR3 is 15 amino acids. The CDR3 loop reads CASSYLNSNNQPQHF. The CDR3 DNA reads TGTGCCAGCAGTTATTTGAACAGCAACAATCAGCCCCAGCATTTT.

This clonotype was picked up a small number of times. This chain joins TRBV25-1 and TRBJ2-3; D gene uncertain. V was clipped by 6 bases and J by 2 bases, with 6 bases between them. This CDR3 region has 12 residues. Germline V gene sequence: CDR1 MGHDK, CDR2 SYGVNS. The CDR3 sequence is CASRLHTDTQYF. The CDR3 DNA reads as TGTGCCAGCAGACTTCACACAGATACGCAGTATTTT. The whole variable domain, filled in from reference TRBV25-1 and TRBJ2-3, reads EADIYQTPRYLVIGTGKKITLECSQTMGHDKMYWYQQDPGMELHLIHYSYGVNSTEKGDLSSESTVSRIRTEHFPLTLESARPSHTSQYLCASRLHTDTQYFGPGTRLTVL.

This clonotype was seen many times. The chain couples TRBV5-1 to TRBJ2-2; TRBD1 aligns across 9 bases. Losses at the gene ends were 0 bases for V and 6 bases for J; bases not matched to a gene: 3. Germline V CDR1 and CDR2: SGHRS, YFSETQ. The length of the CDR3 is 15 residues. CDR3 nucleotide sequence: TGCGCCAGCAGCTTGGACAGGGGGCAGGCCGGGGAGCTGTTTTTT. Translated: CASSLDRGQAGELFF. The full variable domain, with the rest looked up from reference TRBV5-1 and TRBJ2-2, is KAGVTQTPRYLIKTRGQQVTLSCSPISGHRSVSWYQQTPGQGLQFLFEYFSETQRNKGNFPGRFSGRQFSNSRSEMNVSTLELGDSALYLCASSLDRGQAGELFFGEGSRLTVL.

The CDR3 sequence is CASSRLAGGTSPIYEQYF. CDR3 sequence (DNA): TGTGCCAGCAGTCGACTAGCGGGAGGGACATCCCCTATCTACGAGCAGTACTTC. The chain joins TRBV5-5 to TRBJ2-7; 14 bases are a match to TRBD2. V lost 5 bases, J lost 3 bases, and 13 bases stayed unmatched. The CDR3 sequence is 18 residues long. CDR1 and CDR2 from the germline V gene are SGHKS and YYEKEE (reference sequence).

CDR3 region: CASSLAGLDRETQYF. CDR3 nucleotides: TGTGCCAGCAGCTTAGCGGGACTAGATAGGGAGACCCAGTACTTC. The chain employs TRBV7-2 and TRBJ2-5; 8 bases match TRBD2. Germline V gene lookup returns CDR1 SGHTA and CDR2 FQGNSA. V was clipped by 0 bases and J by 5 bases; unmatched bases: 5. This CDR3 comprises 15 residues. The complete variable domain, with remaining parts taken from reference TRBV7-2 and TRBJ2-5, reads GAGVSQSPSNKVTEKGKDVELRCDPISGHTALYWYRQSLGQGLEFLIYFQGNSAPDKSGLPSDRFSAERTGGSVSTLTIQRTQQEDSAVYLCASSLAGLDRETQYFGPGTRLLVL.

CDR3 sequence (DNA): TGTGCCACCAGTGAGAGAAACGGACACACAGATACGCAGTATTTT. Translating it yields CATSERNGHTDTQYF. The chain employs TRBV24-1 and TRBJ2-3, with a weak D call TRBD1 (5 bases). V shed 4 bases and J shed 2 bases, with 12 bases lying between them. This CDR3 contains 15 residues. Per the germline V gene, CDR1 is KGHDR and CDR2 is SFDVKD.

The genes are TRBV12-3 or TRBV12-4 and TRBJ1-1; D not resolved. The CDR3 has 13 residues. The V gene lost 6 bases and the J gene lost 1 base, with 9 bases spanning the gap. The CDR3 loop is CASSQIQNTEAFF. CDR3 nucleotide sequence: TGTGCCAGCAGCCAGATTCAGAACACTGAAGCTTTCTTT.

This chain connects TRBV6-2 or TRBV6-3 to TRBJ2-5, with TRBD1 identical over 9 bases. Trimming took 6 bases from V and 2 from J; bases not matched to a gene: 7. Germline lookup yields CDR1 MNHEY and CDR2 SVGEGT. CDR3 size: 15 residues. The CDR3 bases are TGTGCCAGCAGGGCGGGACAGGGTCTACAAGAGACCCAGTACTTC. Protein: CASRAGQGLQETQYF.

This clonotype has just a few counts. V is TRBV24-1 and J is TRBJ2-2; D is undetermined. CDR1 and CDR2 from the germline V gene are KGHDR and SFDVKD. The CDR3 extends over 13 amino acids. The germline V and J ends were trimmed by 4 bases and 3 bases, with 5 bases remaining between them. The CDR3 region has the DNA TGTGCCACCAGTGAGGAATACACCGGGGAGCTGTTTTTT. Protein product: CATSEEYTGELFF.

The chain links TRBV20-1 to TRBJ2-7; TRBD2 matches 7 bases. The CDR3 sequence is 15 residues long. Trimming took 2 bases from V and 1 from J; bases not matched to a gene: 8. From germline, CDR1 is DFQATT and CDR2 SNEGSKA (reference sequence). CDR3 coding DNA: TGCAGTGCTAGAAATGGTAGGGGAGGGTCCTACGAGCAGTACTTC. Protein sequence: CSARNGRGGSYEQYF.

This clonotype has only a few counts. CDR3 in DNA: TGTGCCAGCAGTCGCTCAGGGGGCCCTGAGCAGTTCTTC. It codes for CASSRSGGPEQFF. The V gene is TRBV9, the J gene TRBJ2-1; 8 positions agree with TRBD1. The CDR3 has 13 residues. Germline loops: CDR1 SGDLS, CDR2 YYNGEE. The junction had 7 bases not matched to a gene; V was cut back by 5 bases and J by 9 bases.

The gene calls are TRBV29-1 and TRBJ2-3, with 8 bases lining up with TRBD2. V shed 0 bases and J 0 bases; nucleotides not matched to a gene: 8. The CDR3 loop spans 17 amino acids. CDR1 and CDR2 from the germline V gene are SQVTM and ANQGSEA. DNA for the CDR3: TGCAGCGTTGAAGACCCCGGGGCTAGCGGGAGCACAGATACGCAGTATTTT. Its protein product is CSVEDPGASGSTDTQYF.

This clonotype came up a few times. The V and J genes are TRBV18 and TRBJ1-5, with 10 bases aligning to TRBD1. Germline V gives CDR1 KGHSH, CDR2 LQKENI. The CDR3 totals 15 residues. V was clipped by 3 bases and J by 3 bases; unmatched bases: 2. Here the CDR3 reads CASSPGQGDNQPQHF. The CDR3 coding sequence is TGTGCCAGCTCACCCGGACAGGGGGACAATCAGCCCCAGCATTTT.

This chain joins TRBV5-6 and TRBJ2-7; 7 bases align to TRBD1. In germline, CDR1 is SGHDT, CDR2 YYEEEE. With V trimmed by 3 bases and J by 2 bases, 8 bases remained unmatched. CDR3 length: 15 amino acids. This chain's CDR3 is CASSYFGQETYEQYF. CDR3 DNA: TGTGCCAGCAGCTACTTTGGACAGGAGACCTACGAGCAGTACTTC.